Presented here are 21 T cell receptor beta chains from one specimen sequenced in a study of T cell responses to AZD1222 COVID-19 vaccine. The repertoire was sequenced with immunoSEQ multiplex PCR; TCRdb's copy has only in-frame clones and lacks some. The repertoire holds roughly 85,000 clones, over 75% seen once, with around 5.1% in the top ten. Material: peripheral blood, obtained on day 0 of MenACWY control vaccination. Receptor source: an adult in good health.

This CDR3 reads CASSLGGTRATGELFF. CDR3 nucleotides: TGTGCCAGCAGCTTGGGTGGGACTAGGGCCACCGGGGAGCTGTTTTTT. The chain carries TRBV5-4 and TRBJ2-2; 8 bases map to TRBD2. Looked up from germline, CDR1 is SGHNT and CDR2 is YYREEE (reference sequence). There are 16 residues in the CDR3. The ends lost 0 bases at V and 4 bases at J; junction bases unmatched: 5.

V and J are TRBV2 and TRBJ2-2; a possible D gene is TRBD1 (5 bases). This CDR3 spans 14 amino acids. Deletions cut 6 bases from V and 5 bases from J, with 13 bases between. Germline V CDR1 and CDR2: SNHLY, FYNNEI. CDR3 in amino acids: CASRGQGLTGELFF. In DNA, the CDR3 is TGTGCCAGCAGGGGTCAGGGTTTGACCGGGGAGCTGTTTTTT.

CDR3 coding DNA: TGTGCCAGCAGCCAAGGGAGGATCATCTCTGGAAACACCATATATTTT. Translated, it gives CASSQGRIISGNTIYF. The gene calls are TRBV3-1 (or the pseudogene TRBV3-2) and TRBJ1-3; D not certain. CDR1 LGHDT and CDR2 YNNKEL come from the germline V gene (reference sequence). The CDR3 consists of 16 residues. V lost 1 base, J lost 0 bases, and 10 bases lay in between.

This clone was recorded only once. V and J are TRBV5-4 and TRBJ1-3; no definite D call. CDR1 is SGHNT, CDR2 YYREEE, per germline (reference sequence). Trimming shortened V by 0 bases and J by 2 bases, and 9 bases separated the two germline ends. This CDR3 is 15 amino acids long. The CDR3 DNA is TGTGCCAGCAGCTTGGCTGGACCGACTGGAAACACCATATATTTT. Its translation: CASSLAGPTGNTIYF.

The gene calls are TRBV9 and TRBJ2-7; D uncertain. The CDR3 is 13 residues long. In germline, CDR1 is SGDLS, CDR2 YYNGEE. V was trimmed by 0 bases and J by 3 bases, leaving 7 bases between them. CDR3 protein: CASSVEAHYEQYF. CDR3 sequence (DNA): TGTGCCAGCAGCGTAGAAGCCCACTACGAGCAGTACTTC.

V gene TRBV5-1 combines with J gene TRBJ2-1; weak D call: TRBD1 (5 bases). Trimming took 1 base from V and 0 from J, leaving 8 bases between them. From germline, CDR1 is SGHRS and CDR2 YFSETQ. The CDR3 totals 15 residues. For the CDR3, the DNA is TGCGCCAGCAGCTTGCAGGGCCTCTCCTACAATGAGCAGTTCTTC. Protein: CASSLQGLSYNEQFF.

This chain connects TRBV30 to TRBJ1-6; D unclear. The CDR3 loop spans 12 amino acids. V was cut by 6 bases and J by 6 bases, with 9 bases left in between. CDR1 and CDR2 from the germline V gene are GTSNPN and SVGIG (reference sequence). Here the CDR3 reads CACSRSNSPLHF. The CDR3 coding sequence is TGTGCCTGCTCAAGGTCTAATTCACCCCTCCACTTT.

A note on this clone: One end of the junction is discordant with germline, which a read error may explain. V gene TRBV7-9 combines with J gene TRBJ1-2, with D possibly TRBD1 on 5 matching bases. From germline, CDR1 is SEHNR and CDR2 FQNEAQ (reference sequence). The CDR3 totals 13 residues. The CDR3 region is CASSTPGPLPGSF. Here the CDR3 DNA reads TGTGCCAGCAGCACCCCAGGCCCGCTGCCAGGGTCCTTC.

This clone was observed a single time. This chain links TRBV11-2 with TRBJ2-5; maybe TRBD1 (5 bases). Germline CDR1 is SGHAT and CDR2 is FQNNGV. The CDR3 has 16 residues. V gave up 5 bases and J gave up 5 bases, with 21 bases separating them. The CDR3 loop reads CASSTEDGWGMETQYF. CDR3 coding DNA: TGTGCCAGCAGCACCGAAGACGGTTGGGGCATGGAGACCCAGTACTTC. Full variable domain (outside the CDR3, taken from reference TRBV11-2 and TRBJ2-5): EAGVAQSPRYKIIEKRQSVAFWCNPISGHATLYWYQQILGQGPKLLIQFQNNGVVDDSQLPKDRFSAERLKGVDSTLKIQPAKLEDSAVYLCASSTEDGWGMETQYFGPGTRLLVL.

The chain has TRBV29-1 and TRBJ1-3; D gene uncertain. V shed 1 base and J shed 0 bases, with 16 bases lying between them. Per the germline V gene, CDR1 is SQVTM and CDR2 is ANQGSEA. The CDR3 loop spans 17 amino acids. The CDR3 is CSVEAPLFSRSGNTIYF. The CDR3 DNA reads TGCAGCGTTGAAGCGCCGCTCTTTTCCCGCTCTGGAAACACCATATATTTT.

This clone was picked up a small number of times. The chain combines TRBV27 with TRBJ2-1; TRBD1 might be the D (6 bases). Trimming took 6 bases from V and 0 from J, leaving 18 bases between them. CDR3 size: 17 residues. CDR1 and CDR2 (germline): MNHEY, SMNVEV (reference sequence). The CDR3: CASREGTGTSSYNEQFF. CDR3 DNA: TGTGCCAGCAGGGAAGGTACAGGGACGAGCTCCTACAATGAGCAGTTCTTC.

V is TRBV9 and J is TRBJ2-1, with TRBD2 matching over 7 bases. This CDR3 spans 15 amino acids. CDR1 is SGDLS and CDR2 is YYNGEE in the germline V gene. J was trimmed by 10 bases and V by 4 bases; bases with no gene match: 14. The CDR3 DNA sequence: TGTGCCAGCAGCTCCCGGGACTACCCTCCAATGGAGCAGTTCTTC. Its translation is CASSSRDYPPMEQFF.

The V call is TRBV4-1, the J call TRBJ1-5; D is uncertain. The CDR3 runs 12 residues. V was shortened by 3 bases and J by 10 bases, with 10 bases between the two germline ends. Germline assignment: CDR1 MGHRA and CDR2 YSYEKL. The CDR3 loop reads CASSHRNGPQHF. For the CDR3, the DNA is TGCGCCAGCAGCCACCGTAATGGCCCCCAGCATTTT.

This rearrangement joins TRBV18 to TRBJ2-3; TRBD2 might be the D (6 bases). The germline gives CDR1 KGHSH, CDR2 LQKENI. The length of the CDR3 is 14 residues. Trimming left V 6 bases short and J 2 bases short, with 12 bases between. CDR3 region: CASSGTGNTDTQYF. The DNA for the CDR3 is TGTGCCAGCTCCGGGACTGGAAACACAGATACGCAGTATTTT. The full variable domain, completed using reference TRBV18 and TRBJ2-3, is NAGVMQNPRHLVRRRGQEARLRCSPMKGHSHVYWYRQLPEEGLKFMVYLQKENIIDESGMPKERFSAEFPKEGPSILRIQQVVRGDSAAYFCASSGTGNTDTQYFGPGTRLTVL.

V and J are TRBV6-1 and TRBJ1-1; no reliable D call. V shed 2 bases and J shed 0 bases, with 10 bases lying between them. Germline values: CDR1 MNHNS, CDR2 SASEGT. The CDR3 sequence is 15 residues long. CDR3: CASSERSLVNTEAFF. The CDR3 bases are TGTGCCAGCAGTGAAAGGTCCTTGGTGAACACTGAAGCTTTCTTT.

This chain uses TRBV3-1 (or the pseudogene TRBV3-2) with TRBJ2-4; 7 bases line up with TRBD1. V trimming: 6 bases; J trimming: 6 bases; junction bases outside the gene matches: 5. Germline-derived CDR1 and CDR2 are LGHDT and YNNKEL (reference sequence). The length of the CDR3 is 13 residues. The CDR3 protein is CASRPTGVNIQYF. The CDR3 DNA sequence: TGTGCCAGCAGGCCCACAGGGGTAAACATTCAGTACTTC.

The CDR3 reads CASSLPGGAGGYTF. CDR3 DNA: TGTGCCAGCAGCCTACCCGGAGGGGCGGGAGGCTACACCTTC. This chain uses TRBV5-6 with TRBJ1-2; possibly TRBD1 for D (5 bases). Germline loops: CDR1 SGHDT, CDR2 YYEEEE. V was clipped by 4 bases and J by 8 bases, with 18 bases between them. There are 14 residues in the CDR3.

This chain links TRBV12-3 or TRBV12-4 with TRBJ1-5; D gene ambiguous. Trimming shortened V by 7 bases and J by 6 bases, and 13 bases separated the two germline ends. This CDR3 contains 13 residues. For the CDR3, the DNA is TGTGCCAGCACCCAAGTGTCGGGTCAGCCCCAGCATTTT. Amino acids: CASTQVSGQPQHF.

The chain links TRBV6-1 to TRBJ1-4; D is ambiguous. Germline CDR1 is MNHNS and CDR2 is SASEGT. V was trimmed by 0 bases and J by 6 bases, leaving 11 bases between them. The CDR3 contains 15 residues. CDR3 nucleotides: TGTGCCAGCAGTGAAGCGGGTCCGGGCTATGAAAAACTGTTTTTT. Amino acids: CASSEAGPGYEKLFF.

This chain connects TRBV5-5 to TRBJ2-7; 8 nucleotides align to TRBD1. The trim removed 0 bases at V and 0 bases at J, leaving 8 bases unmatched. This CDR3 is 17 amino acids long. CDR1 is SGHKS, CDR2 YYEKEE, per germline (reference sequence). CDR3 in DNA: TGTGCCAGCAGCTTGGCGCACGGTGGACAGGGCTCCTACGAGCAGTACTTC. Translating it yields CASSLAHGGQGSYEQYF.

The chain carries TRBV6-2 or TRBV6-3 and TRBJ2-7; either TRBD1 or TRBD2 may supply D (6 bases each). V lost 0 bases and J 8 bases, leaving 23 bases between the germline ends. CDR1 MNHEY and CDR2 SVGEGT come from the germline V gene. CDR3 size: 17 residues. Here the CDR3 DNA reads TGTGCCAGCAGTTACTCGGAGGGACACAGAAGGGTTGTGAAGCAGTACTTC. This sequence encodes CASSYSEGHRRVVKQYF.